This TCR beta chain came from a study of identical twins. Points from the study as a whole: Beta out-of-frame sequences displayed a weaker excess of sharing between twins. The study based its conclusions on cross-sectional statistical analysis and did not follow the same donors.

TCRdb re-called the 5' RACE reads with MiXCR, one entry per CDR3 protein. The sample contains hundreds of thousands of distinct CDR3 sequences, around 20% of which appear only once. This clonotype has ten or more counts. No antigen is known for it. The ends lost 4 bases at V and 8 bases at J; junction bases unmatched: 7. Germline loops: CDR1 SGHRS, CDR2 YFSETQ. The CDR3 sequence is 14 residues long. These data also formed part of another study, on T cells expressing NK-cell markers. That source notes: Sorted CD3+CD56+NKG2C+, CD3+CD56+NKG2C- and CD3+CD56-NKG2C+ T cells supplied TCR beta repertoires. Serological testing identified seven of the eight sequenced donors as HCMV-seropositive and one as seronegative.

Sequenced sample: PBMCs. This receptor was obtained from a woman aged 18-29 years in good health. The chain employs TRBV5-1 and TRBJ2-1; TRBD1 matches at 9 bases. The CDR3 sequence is CASSTGQGGDEQFF. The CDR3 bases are TGCGCCAGCAGCACGGGACAGGGCGGGGATGAGCAGTTCTTC.